This TCR beta chain was captured by sequencing in a study of blood T cell repertoires in COVID-19. This CDR3 spans 15 amino acids. Germline V CDR1 and CDR2: GTSNPN, SVGIG (reference sequence). V was trimmed by 0 bases and J by 0 bases, leaving 11 bases between them. This clone was found a few times. In the original workflow: Reference gene primer amplification in the assay estimated nucleated cell counts. TCRdb's copy holds only in-frame clones and misses some; the assay was immunoSEQ multiplex PCR. The DNA gave D and trimming, while V, J and clone size come from that table. The sample has approximately 300,000 clones, approximately 83% seen once.

The sample comprised peripheral blood. J is TRBJ1-2 and V is TRBV30, with D possibly matching TRBD1 (5 bases). The source of this sequence is a person aged 70 to 80 with COVID-19, enrolled during active disease. The DNA for the CDR3 is TGTGCCTGGAGTGTAGTCAGGGCCGCTAACTATGGCTACACCTTC. Amino acids: CAWSVVRAANYGYTF. Full variable domain (missing parts from reference TRBV30 and TRBJ1-2): SQTIHQWPATLVQPVGSPLSLECTVEGTSNPNLYWYRQAAGRGLQLLFYSVGIGQISSEVPQNLSASRPQDRQFILSSKKLLLSDSGFYLCAWSVVRAANYGYTFGSGTRLTVV.